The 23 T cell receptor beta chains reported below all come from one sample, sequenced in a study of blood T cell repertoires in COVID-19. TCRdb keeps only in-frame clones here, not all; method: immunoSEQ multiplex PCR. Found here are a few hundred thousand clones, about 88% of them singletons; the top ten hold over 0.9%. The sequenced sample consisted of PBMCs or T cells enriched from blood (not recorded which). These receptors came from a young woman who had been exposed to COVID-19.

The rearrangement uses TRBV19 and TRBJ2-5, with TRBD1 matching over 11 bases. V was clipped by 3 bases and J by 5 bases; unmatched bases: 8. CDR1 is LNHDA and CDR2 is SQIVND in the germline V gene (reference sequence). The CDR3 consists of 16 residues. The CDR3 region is CASSMGGQGVFETQYF. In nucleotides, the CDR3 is TGTGCCAGTAGTATGGGGGGACAGGGGGTTTTCGAGACCCAGTACTTC.

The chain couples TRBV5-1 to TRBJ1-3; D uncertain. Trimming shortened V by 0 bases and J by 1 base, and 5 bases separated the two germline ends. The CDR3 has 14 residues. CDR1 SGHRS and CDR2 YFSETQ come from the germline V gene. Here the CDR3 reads CASSLAVSGNTIYF. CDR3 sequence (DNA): TGCGCCAGCAGCTTGGCAGTGTCTGGAAACACCATATATTTT.

This CDR3 reads CASSLFDRGGSPLHF. The CDR3 DNA is TGTGCCAGCAGTTTATTTGACAGGGGTGGCTCACCCCTCCACTTT. The chain joins TRBV27 to TRBJ1-6, with 8 positions matching TRBD1. V shed 1 base, J shed 10 bases, and the junction held 6 bases outside the gene matches. This CDR3 is built from 15 residues. CDR1 and CDR2 from the germline V gene are MNHEY and SMNVEV (reference sequence).

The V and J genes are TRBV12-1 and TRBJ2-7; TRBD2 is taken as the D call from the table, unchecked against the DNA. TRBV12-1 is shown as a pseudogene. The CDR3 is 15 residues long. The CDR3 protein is CASNDPTSGLSEQYF. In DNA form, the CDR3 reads TGTGCCAGCAACGACCCGACTAGCGGGCTCTCCGAGCAGTACTTC.

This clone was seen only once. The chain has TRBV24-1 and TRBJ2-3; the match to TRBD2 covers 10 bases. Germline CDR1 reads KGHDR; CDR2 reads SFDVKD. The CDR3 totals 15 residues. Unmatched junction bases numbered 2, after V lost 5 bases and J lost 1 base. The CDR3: CATSGGLAGTDTQYF. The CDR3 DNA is TGTGCCACCAGTGGTGGACTAGCGGGCACAGATACGCAGTATTTT.

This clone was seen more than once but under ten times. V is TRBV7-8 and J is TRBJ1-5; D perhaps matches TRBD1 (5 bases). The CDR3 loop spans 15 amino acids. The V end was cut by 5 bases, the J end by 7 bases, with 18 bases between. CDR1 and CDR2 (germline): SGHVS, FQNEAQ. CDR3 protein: CASSPYSGEGQPQHF. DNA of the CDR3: TGTGCCAGCAGCCCCTACTCGGGGGAGGGGCAGCCCCAGCATTTT.

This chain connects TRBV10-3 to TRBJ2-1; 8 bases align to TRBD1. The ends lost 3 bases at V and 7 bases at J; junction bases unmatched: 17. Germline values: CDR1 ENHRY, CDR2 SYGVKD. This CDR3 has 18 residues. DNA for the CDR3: TGTGCCATCAGTGATTCTGACAGGGGTGCCGCGGGTCGTAATGAGCAGTTCTTC. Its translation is CAISDSDRGAAGRNEQFF.

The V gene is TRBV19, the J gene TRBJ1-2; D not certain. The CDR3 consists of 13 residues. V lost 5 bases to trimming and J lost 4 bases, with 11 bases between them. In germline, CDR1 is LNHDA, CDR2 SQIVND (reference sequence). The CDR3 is CASSVTDFYGYTF. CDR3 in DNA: TGTGCCAGTAGTGTGACGGACTTCTATGGCTACACCTTC.

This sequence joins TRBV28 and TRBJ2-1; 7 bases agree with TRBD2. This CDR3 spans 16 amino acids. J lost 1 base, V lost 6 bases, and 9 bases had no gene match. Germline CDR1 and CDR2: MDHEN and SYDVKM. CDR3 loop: CASSGSSGNSYNEQFF. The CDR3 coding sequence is TGTGCCAGCAGCGGCTCGAGCGGGAATTCCTACAATGAGCAGTTCTTC.

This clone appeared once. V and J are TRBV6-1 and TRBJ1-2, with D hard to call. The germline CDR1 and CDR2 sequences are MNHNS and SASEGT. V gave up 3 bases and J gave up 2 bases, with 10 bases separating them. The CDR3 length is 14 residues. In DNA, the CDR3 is TGTGCCAGCAGTGAGGGCAAATGGAACTATGGCTACACCTTC. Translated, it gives CASSEGKWNYGYTF.

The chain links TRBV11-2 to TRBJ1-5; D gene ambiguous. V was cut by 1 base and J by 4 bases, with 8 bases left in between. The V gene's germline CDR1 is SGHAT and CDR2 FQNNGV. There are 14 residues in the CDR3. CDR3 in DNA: TGTGCCAGCAGCTTAGGGCACAAGAATCAGCCCCAGCATTTT. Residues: CASSLGHKNQPQHF.

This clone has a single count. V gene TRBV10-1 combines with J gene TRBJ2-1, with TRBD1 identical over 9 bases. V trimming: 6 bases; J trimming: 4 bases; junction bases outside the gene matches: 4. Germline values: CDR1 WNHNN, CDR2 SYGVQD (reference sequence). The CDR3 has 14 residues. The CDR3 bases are TGCGCCAGCAGCAGACAGGGGGGTTACAATGAGCAGTTCTTC. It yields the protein CASSRQGGYNEQFF.

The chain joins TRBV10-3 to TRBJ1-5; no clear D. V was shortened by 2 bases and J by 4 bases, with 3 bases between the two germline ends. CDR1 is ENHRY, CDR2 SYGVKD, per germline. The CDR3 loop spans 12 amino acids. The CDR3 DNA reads TGTGCCATCAGTGAGGTAAATCAGCCCCAGCATTTT. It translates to CAISEVNQPQHF.

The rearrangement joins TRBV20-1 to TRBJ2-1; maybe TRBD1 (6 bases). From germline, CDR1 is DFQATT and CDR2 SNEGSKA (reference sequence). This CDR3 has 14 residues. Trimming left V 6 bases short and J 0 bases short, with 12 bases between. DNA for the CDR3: TGCAGTGCGAGTGGGGGCAACTCCTACAATGAGCAGTTCTTC. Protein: CSASGGNSYNEQFF.

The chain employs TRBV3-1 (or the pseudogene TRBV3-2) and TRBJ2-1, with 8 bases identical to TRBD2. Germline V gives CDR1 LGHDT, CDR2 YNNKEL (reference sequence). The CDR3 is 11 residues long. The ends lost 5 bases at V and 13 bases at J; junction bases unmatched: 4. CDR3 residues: CASSGVAGQFF. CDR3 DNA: TGTGCCAGCAGCGGGGTAGCGGGACAGTTCTTC.

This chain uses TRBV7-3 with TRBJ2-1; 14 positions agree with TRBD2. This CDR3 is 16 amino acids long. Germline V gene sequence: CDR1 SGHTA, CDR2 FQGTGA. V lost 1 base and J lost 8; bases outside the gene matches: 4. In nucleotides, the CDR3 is TGTGCCAGCAGCTTAAGGGGACTAGCGGGAGTAGATGAGCAGTTCTTC. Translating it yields CASSLRGLAGVDEQFF.

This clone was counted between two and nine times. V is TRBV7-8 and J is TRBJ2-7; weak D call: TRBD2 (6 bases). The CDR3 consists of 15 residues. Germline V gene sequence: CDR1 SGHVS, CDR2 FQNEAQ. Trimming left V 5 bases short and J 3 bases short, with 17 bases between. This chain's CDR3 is CASSLSGPSSYEQYF. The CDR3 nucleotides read TGTGCCAGCAGCCTAAGCGGGCCTAGCAGCTACGAGCAGTACTTC.

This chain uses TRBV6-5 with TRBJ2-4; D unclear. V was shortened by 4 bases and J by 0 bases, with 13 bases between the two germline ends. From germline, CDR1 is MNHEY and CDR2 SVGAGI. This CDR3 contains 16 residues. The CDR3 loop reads CASSSLNLLAKNIQYF. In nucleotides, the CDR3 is TGTGCCAGCAGTTCGCTAAACCTTCTAGCCAAAAACATTCAGTACTTC.

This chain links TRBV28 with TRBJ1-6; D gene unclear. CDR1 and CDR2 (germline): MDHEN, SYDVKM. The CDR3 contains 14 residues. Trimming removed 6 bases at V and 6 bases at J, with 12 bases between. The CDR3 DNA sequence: TGTGCCAGCAGGCAGGTTTTCGCTAATTCACCCCTCCACTTT. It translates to CASRQVFANSPLHF.

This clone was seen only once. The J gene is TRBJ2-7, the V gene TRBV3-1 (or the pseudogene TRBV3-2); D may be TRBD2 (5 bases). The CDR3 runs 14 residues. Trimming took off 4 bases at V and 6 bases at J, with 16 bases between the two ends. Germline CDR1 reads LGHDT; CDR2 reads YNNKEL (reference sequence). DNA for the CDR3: TGTGCCAGCAGCCTAGCGTTCCGGAGCCCCGAGCAGTACTTC. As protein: CASSLAFRSPEQYF.

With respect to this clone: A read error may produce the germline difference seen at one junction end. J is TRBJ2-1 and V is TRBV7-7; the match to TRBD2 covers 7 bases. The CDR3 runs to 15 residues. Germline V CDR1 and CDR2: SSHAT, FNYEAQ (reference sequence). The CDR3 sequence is CASSFGLVGYNEQFF. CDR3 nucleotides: TGTGCTAGCAGCTTCGGACTAGTTGGCTACAATGAGCAGTTCTTC.

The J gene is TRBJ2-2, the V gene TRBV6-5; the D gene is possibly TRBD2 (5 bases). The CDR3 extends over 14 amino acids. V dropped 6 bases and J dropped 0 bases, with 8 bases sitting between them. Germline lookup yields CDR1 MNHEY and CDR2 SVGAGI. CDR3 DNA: TGTGCCAGCAGGCTAGCCCCGAACACCGGGGAGCTGTTTTTT. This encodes CASRLAPNTGELFF.

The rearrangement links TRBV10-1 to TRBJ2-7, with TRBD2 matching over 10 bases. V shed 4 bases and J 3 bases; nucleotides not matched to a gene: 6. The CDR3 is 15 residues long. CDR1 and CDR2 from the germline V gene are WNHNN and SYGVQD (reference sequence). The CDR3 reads CASSGRGTSVYEQYF. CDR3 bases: TGCGCCAGCAGTGGGAGGGGGACTAGCGTCTACGAGCAGTACTTC.